This TCR beta chain comes out of a study of response to subunit inactivated influenza vaccine. From the RT-PCR reads, TCRdb called clonotypes with MiXCR, one entry per CDR3 protein. The sample carries about 500,000 distinct CDR3 sequences, more than 15% recorded once. Germline V gene lookup returns CDR1 DFQATT and CDR2 SNEGSKA (reference sequence). The CDR3 loop spans 13 amino acids. V was cut by 1 base and J by 4 bases, with 10 bases left in between. Concerning this clonotype: What it binds is not known.

Study observations and caveats: Authors suggested each seasonal flu vaccination may recruit only limited numbers of new T cells.

The input for sequencing was CD4+ T cells sorted from PBMCs, taken around 25 months after vaccination. The sequence came from a man aged 50 to 75 who received an inactivated influenza vaccine. The chain couples TRBV20-1 to TRBJ1-1; D gene uncertain. The CDR3 nucleotides read TGCAGTGCTAGAGGAGGGCGGATCACTGAAGCTTTCTTT. As protein: CSARGGRITEAFF.